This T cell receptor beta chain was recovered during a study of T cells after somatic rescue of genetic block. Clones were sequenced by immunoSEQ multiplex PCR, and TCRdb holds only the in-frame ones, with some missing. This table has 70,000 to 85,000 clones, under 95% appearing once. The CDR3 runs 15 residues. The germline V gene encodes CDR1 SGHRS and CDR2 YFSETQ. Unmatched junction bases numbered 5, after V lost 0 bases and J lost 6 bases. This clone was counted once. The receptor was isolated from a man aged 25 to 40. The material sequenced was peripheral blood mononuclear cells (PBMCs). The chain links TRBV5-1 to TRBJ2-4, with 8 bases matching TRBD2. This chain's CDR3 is CASSLGPGGANIQYF. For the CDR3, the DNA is TGCGCCAGCAGCTTGGGTCCCGGGGGGGCAAACATTCAGTACTTC.